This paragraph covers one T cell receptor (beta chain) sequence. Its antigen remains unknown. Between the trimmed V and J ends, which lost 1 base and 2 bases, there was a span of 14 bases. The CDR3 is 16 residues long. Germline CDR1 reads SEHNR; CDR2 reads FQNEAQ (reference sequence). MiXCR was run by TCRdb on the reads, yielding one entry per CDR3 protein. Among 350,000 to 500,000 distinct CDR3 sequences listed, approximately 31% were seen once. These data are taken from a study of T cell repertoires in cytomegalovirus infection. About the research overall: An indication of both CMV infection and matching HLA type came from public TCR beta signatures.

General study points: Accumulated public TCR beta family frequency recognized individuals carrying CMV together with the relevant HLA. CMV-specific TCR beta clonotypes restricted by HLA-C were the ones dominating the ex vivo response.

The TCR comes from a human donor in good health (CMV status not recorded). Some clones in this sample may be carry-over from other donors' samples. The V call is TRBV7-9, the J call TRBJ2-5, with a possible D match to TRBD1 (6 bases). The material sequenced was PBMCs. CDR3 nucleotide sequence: TGTGCCAGCAGCTTAGGGCAGACAGGAAATCAAGAGACCCAGTACTTC. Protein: CASSLGQTGNQETQYF. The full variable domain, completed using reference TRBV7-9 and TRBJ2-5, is DTGVSQNPRHKITKRGQNVTFRCDPISEHNRLYWYRQTLGQGPEFLTYFQNEAQLEKSRLLSDRFSAERPKGSFSTLEIQRTEQGDSAMYLCASSLGQTGNQETQYFGPGTRLLVL.